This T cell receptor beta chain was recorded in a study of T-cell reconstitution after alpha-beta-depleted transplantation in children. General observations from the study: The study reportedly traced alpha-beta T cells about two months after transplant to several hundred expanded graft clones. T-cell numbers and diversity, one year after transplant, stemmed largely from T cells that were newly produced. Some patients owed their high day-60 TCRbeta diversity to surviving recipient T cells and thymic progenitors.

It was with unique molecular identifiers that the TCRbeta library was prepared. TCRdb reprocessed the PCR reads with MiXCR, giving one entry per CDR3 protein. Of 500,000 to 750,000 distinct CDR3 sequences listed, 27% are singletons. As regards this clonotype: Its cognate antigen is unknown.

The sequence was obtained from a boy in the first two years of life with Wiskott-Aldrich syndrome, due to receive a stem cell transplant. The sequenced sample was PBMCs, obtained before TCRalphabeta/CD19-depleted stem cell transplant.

Written as DNA, the CDR3 is TGCAGTGCTACAAAAGACGCGACAGCATATGGCTACACCTTC. It yields the protein CSATKDATAYGYTF. The chain couples TRBV20-1 to TRBJ1-2; a possible D gene is TRBD1 (5 bases). Deletions cut 4 bases from V and 5 bases from J, with 17 bases between. The CDR3 has 14 residues. Germline CDR1 reads DFQATT; CDR2 reads SNEGSKA (reference sequence).